The T cell receptor beta chain described here comes from a study of cytomegalovirus exposure and HLA in healthy donors. As to this clone: Antigen: not known.

It was the approximately 130-subject validation cohort, separate from the approximately 700-subject first cohort, to which the donors belonged. Profiling relied on immunoSEQ multiplex PCR, and the TCRdb table lists in-frame clones only, not all of them. This sample has some 67,000 clones, with 94% found just once. Overall study findings and caveats: Around 160 TCR beta chains were listed as cytomegalovirus-associated.

Trimming took 4 bases from V and 10 from J; bases not matched to a gene: 4. Germline assignment: CDR1 MGHDK and CDR2 SYGVNS. The CDR3 totals 13 residues. This clonotype was sampled from a woman under 30 in good health and CMV-seronegative. This chain uses TRBV25-1 with TRBJ1-6, with TRBD1 matching 7 bases. Sequenced input: PBMCs. The CDR3 here is CASSGQGRSPLHF. In DNA, the CDR3 is TGTGCCAGCAGTGGACAGGGAAGGTCACCCCTCCACTTT.